This T cell receptor beta chain was sequenced during a study of cytomegalovirus exposure and HLA in healthy donors. About the research overall: The roughly 110 validation repertoires were reported in a later analysis to have been generated on the same platform as the approximately 700 first-cohort repertoires. Study-wide results and caveats: Specificity of three CMV-associated chains for CMV antigens was verified in vitro. Subsequent analysis revealed that first-cohort TCR clusters tended to co-occur in the approximately 120 validation repertoires. Published work reported that the classifier diagnosed cytomegalovirus status with high specificity and sensitivity.

Assay used: immunoSEQ multiplex PCR; TCRdb lists only in-frame clones, some missing. Found here are about 190,000 clones, approximately 84% of them singletons; the top ten hold roughly 7%. With regard to this clone: Its target is not known.

V was trimmed by 6 bases and J by 6 bases, leaving 15 bases between them. This CDR3 spans 13 amino acids. Germline assignment: CDR1 SGHTA and CDR2 FQGNSA. Sample: PBMCs. This receptor was taken from a man aged 18 to 30 in good health and CMV-seropositive. The chain recombines TRBV7-2 with TRBJ2-7; a possible D gene is TRBD2 (5 bases). The CDR3 coding sequence is TGTGCCAGCAGGCGAGAGCGGTCCGGCGAGCAGTACTTC. It encodes CASRRERSGEQYF. Full variable domain (outside the CDR3, taken from reference TRBV7-2 and TRBJ2-7): GAGVSQSPSNKVTEKGKDVELRCDPISGHTALYWYRQSLGQGLEFLIYFQGNSAPDKSGLPSDRFSAERTGGSVSTLTIQRTQQEDSAVYLCASRRERSGEQYFGPGTRLTVT.